The entry below gives a single T cell receptor (beta chain) sequence along with its context. These data come from a study of CD8+ T cells in alopecia areata. Treatment in this sample: oral pan-JAK inhibitor, 5-10 mg twice daily. Germline CDR1 and CDR2: SNHLY and FYNNEI. V trimming: 6 bases; J trimming: 9 bases; junction bases outside the gene matches: 7. This CDR3 comprises 13 residues. RNA extraction and reverse transcription yielded cDNA as sequencing template. Assay used: immunoSEQ multiplex PCR; TCRdb lists only in-frame clones, some missing. The sample has 190,000 or so clones, about three fifths seen once.

Material: CD8+ T cells sorted from blood, obtained at week 24, from a patient treated with tofacitinib. This rearrangement joins TRBV2 to TRBJ2-1, with TRBD2 identical over 8 bases. The clonotype originates from a human donor with alopecia areata. In nucleotides, the CDR3 is TGTGCCAGCAGCACACGGGGGGGCAGTGAGCAGTTCTTC. Amino acids: CASSTRGGSEQFF.